This T cell receptor beta chain was observed in a study of blood T cell repertoires in COVID-19. About the study: T cells, B-cell-depleted T cells, or PBMCs provided the cDNA or gDNA that served as material.

Here immunoSEQ multiplex PCR was the method, and the copy in TCRdb shows in-frame clones only, minus some. The sample yields nearly 70,000 clones, 90% to 95% seen once. Followed over time, Seattle patients had been enrolled while infection was active. In germline, CDR1 is MDHEN, CDR2 SYDVKM. The CDR3 is 14 residues long. The V segment lost 6 bases and the J segment 7 bases; nucleotides outside the gene matches: 6. V is TRBV28 and J is TRBJ2-7, with 13 bases fitting TRBD2. Sample: peripheral blood. The receptor was isolated from a man aged 40-49 years with COVID-19, enrolled during active disease. The CDR3 DNA reads as TGTGCCAGCAGCCCGACTAGCGGGGGGCGGGAGCAGTACTTC. Amino acids: CASSPTSGGREQYF. The whole variable domain, filled in from reference TRBV28 and TRBJ2-7, reads DVKVTQSSRYLVKRTGEKVFLECVQDMDHENMFWYRQDPGLGLRLIYFSYDVKMKEKGDIPEGYSVSREKKERFSLILESASTNQTSMYLCASSPTSGGREQYFGPGTRLTVT.